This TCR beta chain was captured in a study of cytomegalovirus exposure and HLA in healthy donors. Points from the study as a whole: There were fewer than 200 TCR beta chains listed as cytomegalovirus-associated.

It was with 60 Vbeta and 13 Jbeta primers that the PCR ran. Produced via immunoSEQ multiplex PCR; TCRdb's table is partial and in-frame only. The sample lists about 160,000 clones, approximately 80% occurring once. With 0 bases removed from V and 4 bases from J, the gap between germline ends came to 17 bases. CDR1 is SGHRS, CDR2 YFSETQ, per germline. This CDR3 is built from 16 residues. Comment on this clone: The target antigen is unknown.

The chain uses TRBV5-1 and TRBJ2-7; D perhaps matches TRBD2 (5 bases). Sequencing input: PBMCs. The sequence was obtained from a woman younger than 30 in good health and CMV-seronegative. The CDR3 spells CASSLVRPKWRYEQYF. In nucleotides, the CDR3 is TGCGCCAGCAGCTTGGTTCGGCCAAAGTGGAGGTACGAGCAGTACTTC.